This TCR beta chain stems from a study of identical twins. General observations from the study: Conclusions came from cross-sectional statistical analysis, not from following the same donors. In cord blood, abundant beta clonotypes had fewer insertions; memory showed no trend.

MiXCR, run by TCRdb on the 5' RACE reads, gives a single entry per CDR3 protein. The top ten clones hold roughly 7% of a sample with roughly 280,000 distinct CDR3 sequences, 8% to 9.5% of them seen once. Of note for this clonotype: Its antigen is still unknown.

The CDR3 is made up of 17 amino acids. Germline CDR1 reads LGHDT; CDR2 reads YNNKEL (reference sequence). Trimming stripped 4 bases from V and 3 bases from J, with 19 bases between. These data were likewise used in another study, on yellow fever vaccine responses in identical twins.

This TCR was sampled from a woman younger than 35 in good health. Specimen: CD8+ T cells sorted from blood. The chain recombines TRBV3-1 with TRBJ1-5; D uncertain. CDR3 region: CASSPFHPRRPNQPQHF. CDR3 coding DNA: TGTGCCAGCAGCCCCTTTCACCCAAGACGGCCCAATCAGCCCCAGCATTTT.